The 20 T cell receptor beta chains below were found in one sample sequenced in a study of blood T cells in healthy people across ages. The use of a sample-barcoded 5' primer and a J-beta primer mix characterized a second PCR of roughly 7 to 11 cycles. TCRdb reanalysed the 5' RACE reads using MiXCR and keeps one entry per CDR3 protein. The repertoire holds approximately 940,000 distinct CDR3 sequences, with about 48% as singletons. Sequenced material: blood. The receptor source for this set is a man aged 25 to 40 in good health.

This clonotype was seen more than once but under ten times. The CDR3 bases are TGCGCCAGCAGCTTGGATGGGACATCCAAAGAGGGAGATACGCAGTATTTT. Translation gives CASSLDGTSKEGDTQYF. The chain has TRBV5-1 and TRBJ2-3; possibly TRBD1 for D (6 bases). Germline CDR1 and CDR2: SGHRS and YFSETQ. V lost 0 bases and J lost 5, with 19 bases in between. The CDR3 consists of 17 residues.

The gene calls are TRBV6-5 and TRBJ2-2, with D tentatively TRBD2 (5 bases). The germline gives CDR1 MNHEY, CDR2 SVGAGI. The CDR3 has 16 amino acids. V was clipped by 6 bases and J by 2 bases, with 16 bases between them. This CDR3 is CASRSLGGHNTGELFF. The CDR3 coding sequence is TGTGCCAGCAGGTCACTCGGAGGTCATAACACCGGGGAGCTGTTTTTT.

The chain links TRBV20-1 to TRBJ2-3, with 8 bases matching TRBD2. Germline assignment: CDR1 DFQATT and CDR2 SNEGSKA (reference sequence). The CDR3 loop spans 13 amino acids. V shed 4 bases, J shed 4 bases, and the junction held 4 bases outside the gene matches. CDR3 bases: TGCAGTGCTACCGGACTAGCATCAGATACGCAGTATTTT. Encoded protein: CSATGLASDTQYF.

The chain uses TRBV20-1 and TRBJ2-7, with D perhaps matching TRBD2 (6 bases). The germline gives CDR1 DFQATT, CDR2 SNEGSKA (reference sequence). This CDR3 comprises 14 residues. Trimming took off 0 bases at V and 3 bases at J, with 12 bases between the two ends. CDR3: CSARERTNFYEQYF. The CDR3 coding sequence is TGCAGTGCTAGAGAACGGACTAACTTCTACGAGCAGTACTTC.

The table lists this clonotype with a few counts. The CDR3 region is CASSQDQGDRGSPLHF. The CDR3 DNA follows: TGTGCCAGCAGCCAAGATCAGGGGGACAGAGGCTCACCCCTCCACTTT. The genes are TRBV3-1 and TRBJ1-6; 7 positions match TRBD1. This CDR3 is 16 amino acids long. Germline loops: CDR1 LGHDT, CDR2 YNNKEL (reference sequence). V gave up 0 bases and J gave up 10 bases; unmatched junction bases: 9.

The table lists this clonotype with many counts. The V call is TRBV7-9, the J call TRBJ2-7; no reliable D call. Germline V gene sequence: CDR1 SEHNR, CDR2 FQNEAQ (reference sequence). With 3 bases removed from V and 0 bases from J, the gap between germline ends came to 6 bases. The CDR3 is 13 residues long. The CDR3 region has the DNA TGTGCCAGCAGCTTGGCGGCCTCCTACGAGCAGTACTTC. Residues: CASSLAASYEQYF.

This clonotype was found once. The chain has TRBV11-2 and TRBJ2-3, with D possibly TRBD1 on 6 matching bases. The germline V gene encodes CDR1 SGHAT and CDR2 FQNNGV. This CDR3 is 17 amino acids long. V shed 4 bases and J shed 0 bases, with 17 bases lying between them. The CDR3 loop is CASSSRQWGQSTDTQYF. Written as DNA, the CDR3 is TGTGCCAGCAGCTCCCGACAGTGGGGGCAGAGCACAGATACGCAGTATTTT.

The rearrangement links TRBV9 to TRBJ2-1; D remains unclear. Near its end, the DNA agrees better with TRBJ2-7, so the J call may be wrong. CDR1 and CDR2 (germline): SGDLS, YYNGEE. This CDR3 has 17 residues. The CDR3 sequence is CASSVAGHDTVGNEQYF. The CDR3 DNA reads TGTGCCAGCAGCGTAGCCGGTCACGACACCGTGGGCAATGAGCAGTACTTC.

In DNA, the CDR3 is TGTGCCAGCAGTTTATCGAACAGGGGAGACGGAGAGCAGTTCTTC. Translated, it gives CASSLSNRGDGEQFF. The gene calls are TRBV28 and TRBJ2-1, with 7 bases identical to TRBD1. The germline CDR1 and CDR2 sequences are MDHEN and SYDVKM. The J segment lost 10 bases and the V segment lost 1 base, leaving 10 bases of the junction unmatched. This CDR3 has 15 amino acids.

The CDR3 spells CASSPSDRKEKLFF. CDR3 coding DNA: TGCGCCAGCAGCCCCTCGGACAGGAAGGAAAAACTGTTTTTT. The chain is built from TRBV5-1 and TRBJ1-4; 7 bases align to TRBD1. Per the germline V gene, CDR1 is SGHRS and CDR2 is YFSETQ. With 4 bases clipped from V and 8 bases from J, the junction kept 8 bases outside the gene matches. The CDR3 has 14 residues. Looking up the rest from reference TRBV5-1 and TRBJ1-4 gives the full variable domain: KAGVTQTPRYLIKTRGQQVTLSCSPISGHRSVSWYQQTPGQGLQFLFEYFSETQRNKGNFPGRFSGRQFSNSRSEMNVSTLELGDSALYLCASSPSDRKEKLFFGSGTQLSVL.

The rearrangement uses TRBV12-3 or TRBV12-4 and TRBJ2-3, with 9 bases lining up with TRBD1. V was pared by 6 bases and J by 7 bases, with 8 bases of the junction left unmatched. The CDR3 sequence is 14 residues long. CDR3 in DNA: TGTGCCAGCAGCGGGGACAGGGCCCGTTATACGCAGTATTTT. It translates to CASSGDRARYTQYF.

The chain links TRBV6-6 to TRBJ2-7, with 7 bases that match TRBD2. The DNA end favors TRBJ2-5, so the J call may be wrong. From germline, CDR1 is MNHNY and CDR2 SVGAGI (reference sequence). The CDR3 totals 15 residues. CDR3 coding DNA: TGTGCCAGCAGCCCCAGCGGGACTCTTACCGAGACCCAGTACTTC. It codes for CASSPSGTLTETQYF.

The V call is TRBV4-3, the J call TRBJ2-2; D is undetermined. The germline CDR1 and CDR2 sequences are LGHNA and YSLEER. The length of the CDR3 is 15 residues. Trimming shortened V by 0 bases and J by 4 bases, and 9 bases separated the two germline ends. CDR3 DNA sequence: TGCGCCAGCAGCCAAGAGAGGTGGGCCACCGGGGAGCTGTTTTTT. Encoded protein: CASSQERWATGELFF.

This clonotype came up many times. The CDR3 sequence is CASRTGTGFYGYTF. CDR3 nucleotide sequence: TGTGCCAGCAGAACCGGGACAGGGTTCTATGGCTACACCTTC. This chain uses TRBV6-2 or TRBV6-3 with TRBJ1-2; 9 bases line up with TRBD1. V was pared by 6 bases and J by 4 bases, with 6 bases of the junction left unmatched. CDR1 is MNHEY and CDR2 is SVGEGT in the germline V gene. The CDR3 is made up of 14 amino acids.

This chain uses TRBV9 with TRBJ2-3; TRBD2 matches at 12 bases. V was pared by 2 bases and J by 0 bases, with 4 bases of the junction left unmatched. This CDR3 region has 17 residues. CDR1 SGDLS and CDR2 YYNGEE come from the germline V gene. CDR3 loop: CASSVGLAGGSTDTQYF. In DNA form, the CDR3 reads TGTGCCAGCAGCGTGGGACTAGCGGGCGGAAGCACAGATACGCAGTATTTT.

CDR3 sequence reads: CASSSEVLGAAFF. The DNA for the CDR3 is TGTGCCAGCAGCTCAGAGGTACTAGGGGCAGCTTTCTTT. The chain is built from TRBV27 and TRBJ1-1; weak D call: TRBD1 (5 bases). The CDR3 is made up of 13 amino acids. Germline CDR1 reads MNHEY; CDR2 reads SMNVEV (reference sequence). V shed 6 bases and J shed 10 bases, with 18 bases lying between them.

The J gene is TRBJ2-5, the V gene TRBV6-1; D may be TRBD1 (7 bases). The end of the DNA is better explained by TRBJ2-7, so the J call may be wrong. The CDR3 is made up of 13 amino acids. Germline V gene lookup returns CDR1 MNHNS and CDR2 SASEGT. CDR3 in DNA: TGTGCCAGCAACGCGGGACAGCCCTACGAGCAGTACTTC. The encoded protein is CASNAGQPYEQYF.

Here the CDR3 reads CASRPRQGASYEQYF. CDR3 nucleotides: TGCGCCAGCAGACCAAGACAGGGGGCTTCCTACGAGCAGTACTTC. This chain links TRBV5-1 with TRBJ2-7; 10 bases fit TRBD1. The CDR3 contains 15 residues. J gave up 1 base and V 5 bases, and 6 bases lay outside the gene matches. Germline CDR1 and CDR2: SGHRS and YFSETQ.

The rearrangement uses TRBV12-1 and TRBJ2-5; the table's D call, TRBD2, was not checked against the DNA. The J call is in doubt because the DNA end fits TRBJ2-7 better. TRBV12-1 is given as a pseudogene. The CDR3 contains 15 residues. The CDR3 loop is CASSSPWGSPYEQYF. The CDR3, as DNA: TGTGCCAGCAGCTCACCTTGGGGCAGTCCCTACGAGCAGTACTTC.

CDR3 bases: TGTGCCCTGAAGGATACGCAGTATTTT. As protein: CALKDTQYF. This chain connects TRBV2 to TRBJ2-3; D ambiguous. CDR1 is SNHLY and CDR2 is FYNNEI in the germline V gene. The ends were cut back, 11 bases at V and 6 bases at J, with 6 bases in the middle. This CDR3 has 9 residues.